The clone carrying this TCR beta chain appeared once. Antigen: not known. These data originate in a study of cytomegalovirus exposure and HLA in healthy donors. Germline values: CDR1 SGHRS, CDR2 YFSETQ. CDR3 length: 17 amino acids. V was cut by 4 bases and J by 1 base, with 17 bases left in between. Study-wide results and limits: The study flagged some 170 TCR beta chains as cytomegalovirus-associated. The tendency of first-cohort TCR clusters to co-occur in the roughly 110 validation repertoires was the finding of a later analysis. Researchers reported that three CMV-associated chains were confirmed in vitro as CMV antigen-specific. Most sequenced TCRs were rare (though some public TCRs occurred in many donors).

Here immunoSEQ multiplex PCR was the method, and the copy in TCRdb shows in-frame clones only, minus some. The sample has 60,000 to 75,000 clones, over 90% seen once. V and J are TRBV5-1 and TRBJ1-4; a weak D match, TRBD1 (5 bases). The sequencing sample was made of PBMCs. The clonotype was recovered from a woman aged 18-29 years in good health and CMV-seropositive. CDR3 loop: CASSDGAGHGTNEKLFF. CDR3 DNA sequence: TGCGCCAGCAGCGATGGGGCAGGGCACGGAACTAATGAAAAACTGTTTTTT.